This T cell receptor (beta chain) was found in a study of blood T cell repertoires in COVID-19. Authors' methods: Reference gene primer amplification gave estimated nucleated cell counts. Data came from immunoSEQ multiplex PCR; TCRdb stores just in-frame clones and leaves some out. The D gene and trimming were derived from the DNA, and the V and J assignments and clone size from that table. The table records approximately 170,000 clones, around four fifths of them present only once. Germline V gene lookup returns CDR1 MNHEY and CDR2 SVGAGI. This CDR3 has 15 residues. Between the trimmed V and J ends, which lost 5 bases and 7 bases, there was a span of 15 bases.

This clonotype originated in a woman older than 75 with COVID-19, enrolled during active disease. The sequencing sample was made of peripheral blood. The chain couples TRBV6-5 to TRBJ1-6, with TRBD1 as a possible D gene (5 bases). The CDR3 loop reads CASSPTRQLNSPLHF. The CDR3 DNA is TGTGCCAGCAGTCCAACGAGACAGCTAAATTCACCCCTCCACTTT.